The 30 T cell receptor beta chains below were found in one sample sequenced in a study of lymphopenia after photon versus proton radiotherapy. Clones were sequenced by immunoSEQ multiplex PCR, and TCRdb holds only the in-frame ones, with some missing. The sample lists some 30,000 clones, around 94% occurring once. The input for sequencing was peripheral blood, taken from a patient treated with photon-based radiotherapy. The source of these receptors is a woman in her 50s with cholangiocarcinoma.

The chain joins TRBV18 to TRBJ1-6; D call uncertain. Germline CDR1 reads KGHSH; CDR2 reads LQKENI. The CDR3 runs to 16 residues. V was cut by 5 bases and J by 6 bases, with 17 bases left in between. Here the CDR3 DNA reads TGTGCCAGCTCATTACAACACTCGGGCCCTAATTCACCCCTCCACTTT. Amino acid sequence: CASSLQHSGPNSPLHF.

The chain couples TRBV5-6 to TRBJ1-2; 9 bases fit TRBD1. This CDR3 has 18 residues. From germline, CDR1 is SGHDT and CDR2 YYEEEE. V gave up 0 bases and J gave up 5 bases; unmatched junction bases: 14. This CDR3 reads CASSLASYGTGFIYGYTF. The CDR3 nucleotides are TGTGCCAGCAGCTTGGCCTCGTACGGGACAGGGTTCATTTATGGCTACACCTTC. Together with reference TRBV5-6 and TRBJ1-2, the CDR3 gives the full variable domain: DAGVTQSPTHLIKTRGQQVTLRCSPKSGHDTVSWYQQALGQGPQFIFQYYEEEERQRGNFPDRFSGHQFPNYSSELNVNALLLGDSALYLCASSLASYGTGFIYGYTFGSGTRLTVV.

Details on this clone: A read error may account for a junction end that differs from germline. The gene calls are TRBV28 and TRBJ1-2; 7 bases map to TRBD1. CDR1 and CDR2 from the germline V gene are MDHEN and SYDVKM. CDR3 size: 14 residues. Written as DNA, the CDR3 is TGTGCCAGCAGTAACTCGGACAGGAGCGGTGCCCTCCTCTTC. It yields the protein CASSNSDRSGALLF.

The CDR3 sequence: CASSQLHSGTGNTIYF. In nucleotides, the CDR3 is TGCGCCAGCAGCCAGTTACACTCAGGGACTGGAAACACCATATATTTT. The chain carries TRBV4-3 and TRBJ1-3, with D maybe TRBD1 (5 bases). CDR1 and CDR2 (germline): LGHNA, YSLEER. This CDR3 spans 16 amino acids. V was shortened by 3 bases and J by 2 bases, with 14 bases between the two germline ends.

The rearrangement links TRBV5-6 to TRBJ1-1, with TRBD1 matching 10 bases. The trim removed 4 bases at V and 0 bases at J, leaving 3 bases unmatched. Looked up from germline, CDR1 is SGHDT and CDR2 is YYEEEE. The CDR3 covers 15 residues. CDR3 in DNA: TGTGCCAGCAGCCGGGACAGGGGATTGAACACTGAAGCTTTCTTT. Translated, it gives CASSRDRGLNTEAFF.

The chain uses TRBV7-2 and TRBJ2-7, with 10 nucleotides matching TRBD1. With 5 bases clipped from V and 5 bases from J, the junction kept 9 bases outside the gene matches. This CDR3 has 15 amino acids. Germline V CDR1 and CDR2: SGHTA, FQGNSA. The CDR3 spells CASSVDRDRGNEQYF. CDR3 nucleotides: TGTGCCAGCAGCGTAGACCGGGACAGGGGCAACGAGCAGTACTTC.

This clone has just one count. CDR3 amino acids: CASSFAGAGELFF. The CDR3 nucleotides read TGTGCCAGCAGCTTCGCCGGGGCCGGGGAGCTGTTTTTT. The rearrangement links TRBV7-8 to TRBJ2-2; D perhaps matches TRBD2 (5 bases). The CDR3 loop spans 13 amino acids. Germline CDR1 SGHVS, CDR2 FQNEAQ. V shed 3 bases and J shed 6 bases, with 8 bases lying between them.

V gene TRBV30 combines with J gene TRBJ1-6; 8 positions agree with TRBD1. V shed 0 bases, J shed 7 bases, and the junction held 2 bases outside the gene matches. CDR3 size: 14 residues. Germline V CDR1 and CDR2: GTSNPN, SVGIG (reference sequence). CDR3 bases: TGTGCCTGGAGTGTCGGGACAGGCAATTCACCCCTCCACTTT. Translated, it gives CAWSVGTGNSPLHF. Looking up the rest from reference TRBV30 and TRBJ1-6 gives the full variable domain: SQTIHQWPATLVQPVGSPLSLECTVEGTSNPNLYWYRQAAGRGLQLLFYSVGIGQISSEVPQNLSASRPQDRQFILSSKKLLLSDSGFYLCAWSVGTGNSPLHFGNGTRLTVT.

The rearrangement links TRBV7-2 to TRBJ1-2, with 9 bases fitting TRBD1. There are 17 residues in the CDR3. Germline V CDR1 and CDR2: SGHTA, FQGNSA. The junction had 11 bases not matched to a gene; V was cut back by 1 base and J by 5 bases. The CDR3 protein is CASSLGTGTGFIYGYTF. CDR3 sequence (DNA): TGTGCCAGCAGCTTAGGGACCGGGACAGGGTTCATTTATGGCTACACCTTC.

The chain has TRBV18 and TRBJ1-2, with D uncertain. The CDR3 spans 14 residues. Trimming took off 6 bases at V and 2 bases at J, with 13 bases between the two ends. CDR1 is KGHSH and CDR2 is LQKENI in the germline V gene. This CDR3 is CASSPRGLNYGYTF. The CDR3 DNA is TGTGCCAGCTCCCCCCGGGGTTTAAACTATGGCTACACCTTC.

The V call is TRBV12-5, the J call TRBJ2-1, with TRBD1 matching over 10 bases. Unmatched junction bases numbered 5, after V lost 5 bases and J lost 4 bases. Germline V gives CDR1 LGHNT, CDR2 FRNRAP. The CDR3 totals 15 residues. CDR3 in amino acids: CASGPGTGVYNEQFF. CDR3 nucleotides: TGTGCTAGTGGTCCCGGGACAGGGGTGTACAATGAGCAGTTCTTC.

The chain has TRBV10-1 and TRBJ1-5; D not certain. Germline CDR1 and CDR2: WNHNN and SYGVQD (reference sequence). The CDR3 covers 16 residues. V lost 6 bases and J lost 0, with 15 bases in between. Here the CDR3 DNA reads TGCGCCAGCAGAACAATAGGACCAAATAGCAATCAGCCCCAGCATTTT. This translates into CASRTIGPNSNQPQHF.

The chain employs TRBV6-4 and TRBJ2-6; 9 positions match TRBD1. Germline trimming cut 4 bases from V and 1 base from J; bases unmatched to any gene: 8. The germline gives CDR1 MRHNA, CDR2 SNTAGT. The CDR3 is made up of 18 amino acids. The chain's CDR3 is CASSAEGQGRSGANVLTF. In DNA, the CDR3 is TGTGCCAGCAGTGCGGAGGGACAGGGAAGATCTGGGGCCAACGTCCTGACTTTC.

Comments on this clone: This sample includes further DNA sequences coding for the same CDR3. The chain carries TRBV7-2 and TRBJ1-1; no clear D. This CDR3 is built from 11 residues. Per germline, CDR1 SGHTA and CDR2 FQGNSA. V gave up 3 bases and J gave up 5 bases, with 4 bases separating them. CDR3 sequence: CASSLRTEAFF. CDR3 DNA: TGTGCCAGCAGCTTGAGGACTGAAGCTTTCTTT.

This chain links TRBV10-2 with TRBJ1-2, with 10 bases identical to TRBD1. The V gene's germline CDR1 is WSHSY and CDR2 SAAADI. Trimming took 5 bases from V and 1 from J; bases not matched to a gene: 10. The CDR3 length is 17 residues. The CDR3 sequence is CASSLGQGPSNNYGYTF. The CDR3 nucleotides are TGCGCCAGCAGTTTGGGACAGGGGCCCTCGAATAACTATGGCTACACCTTC.

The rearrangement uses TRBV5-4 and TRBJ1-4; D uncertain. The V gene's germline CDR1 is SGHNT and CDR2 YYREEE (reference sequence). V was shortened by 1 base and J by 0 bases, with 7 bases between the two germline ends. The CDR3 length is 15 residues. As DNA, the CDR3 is TGTGCCAGCAGCTTGAGTCGGGCAACTAATGAAAAACTGTTTTTT. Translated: CASSLSRATNEKLFF.

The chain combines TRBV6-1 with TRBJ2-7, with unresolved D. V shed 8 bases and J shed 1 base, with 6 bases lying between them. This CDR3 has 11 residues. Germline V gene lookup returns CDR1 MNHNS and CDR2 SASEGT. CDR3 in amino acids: CASVGSYEQYF. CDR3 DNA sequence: TGTGCCAGCGTTGGATCCTACGAGCAGTACTTC.

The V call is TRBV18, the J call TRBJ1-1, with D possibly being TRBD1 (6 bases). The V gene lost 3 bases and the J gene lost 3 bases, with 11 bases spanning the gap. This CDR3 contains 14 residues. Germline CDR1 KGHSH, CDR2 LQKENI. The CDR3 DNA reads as TGTGCCAGCTCACCTTTATCAGGGGACACTGAAGCTTTCTTT. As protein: CASSPLSGDTEAFF.

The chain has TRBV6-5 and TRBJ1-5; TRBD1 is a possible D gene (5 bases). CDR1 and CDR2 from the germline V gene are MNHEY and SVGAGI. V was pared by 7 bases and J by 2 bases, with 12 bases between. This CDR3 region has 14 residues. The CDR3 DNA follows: TGTGCCAGCACCGGGGGAGGGGGCAATCAGCCCCAGCATTTT. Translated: CASTGGGGNQPQHF.

The CDR3 loop reads CASRSVLGVNTEAFF. DNA for the CDR3: TGTGCCAGCAGATCCGTATTAGGGGTGAACACTGAAGCTTTCTTT. The chain has TRBV6-6 and TRBJ1-1, with TRBD1 as a possible D gene (5 bases). Germline loops: CDR1 MNHNY, CDR2 SVGAGI (reference sequence). V lost 6 bases to trimming and J lost 0 bases, with 14 bases between them. The CDR3 sequence is 15 residues long.

The CDR3 nucleotides are TGTGCCAGCAGACCAGACAGGAACACCGGGGAGCTGTTTTTT. Protein product: CASRPDRNTGELFF. V gene TRBV7-9 combines with J gene TRBJ2-2, with D possibly TRBD1 on 5 matching bases. Germline V gene lookup returns CDR1 SEHNR and CDR2 FQNEAQ (reference sequence). The CDR3 sequence is 14 residues long. The V end lost 6 bases, the J end lost 1 base, and 9 bases lay between the germline ends.

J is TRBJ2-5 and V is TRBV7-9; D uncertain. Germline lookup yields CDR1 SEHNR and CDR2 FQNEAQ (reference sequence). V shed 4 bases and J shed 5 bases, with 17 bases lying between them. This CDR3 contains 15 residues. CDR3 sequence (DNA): TGTGCCAGCAGCTCCGACAAGACCCGGTACGAGACCCAGTACTTC. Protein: CASSSDKTRYETQYF.

In nucleotides, the CDR3 is TGCGCCAGCAGCCAAGAAGAGGAAGGGGACGAGGCTTTCTTT. Its protein is CASSQEEEGDEAFF. This chain uses TRBV4-3 with TRBJ1-1; TRBD1 is a possible D gene (5 bases). V lost 0 bases and J 11 bases, leaving 16 bases between the germline ends. Germline V gives CDR1 LGHNA, CDR2 YSLEER. The CDR3 loop spans 14 amino acids.

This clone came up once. The CDR3 is CASSRPDYRSSYNSPLHF. CDR3 DNA sequence: TGTGCCAGCAGCCGGCCCGATTATCGGAGCTCCTATAATTCACCCCTCCACTTT. V is TRBV28 and J is TRBJ1-6; D gene uncertain. This CDR3 spans 18 amino acids. CDR1 and CDR2 (germline): MDHEN, SYDVKM. Between the trimmed V and J ends, which lost 6 bases and 0 bases, there was a span of 18 bases.

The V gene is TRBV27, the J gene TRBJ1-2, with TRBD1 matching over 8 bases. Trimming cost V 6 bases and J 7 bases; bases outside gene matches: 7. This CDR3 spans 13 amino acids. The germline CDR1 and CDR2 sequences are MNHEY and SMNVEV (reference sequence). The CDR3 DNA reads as TGTGCCAGCAGGGACAGGGCAACGGCTGGCTACACCTTC. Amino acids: CASRDRATAGYTF.

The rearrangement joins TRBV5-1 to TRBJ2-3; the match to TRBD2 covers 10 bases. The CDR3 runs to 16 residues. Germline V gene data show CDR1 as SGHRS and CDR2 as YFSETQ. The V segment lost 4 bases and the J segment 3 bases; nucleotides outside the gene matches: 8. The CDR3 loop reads CASSDHSGGPTDTQYF. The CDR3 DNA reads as TGCGCCAGCAGCGACCATAGCGGGGGGCCTACAGATACGCAGTATTTT.

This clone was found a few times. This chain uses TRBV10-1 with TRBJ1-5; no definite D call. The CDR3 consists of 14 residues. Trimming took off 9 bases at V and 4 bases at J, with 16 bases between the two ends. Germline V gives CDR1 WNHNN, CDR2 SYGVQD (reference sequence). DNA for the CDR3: TGCGCCAGACGGTTGGCGAGAAATAATCAGCCCCAGCATTTT. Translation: CARRLARNNQPQHF.

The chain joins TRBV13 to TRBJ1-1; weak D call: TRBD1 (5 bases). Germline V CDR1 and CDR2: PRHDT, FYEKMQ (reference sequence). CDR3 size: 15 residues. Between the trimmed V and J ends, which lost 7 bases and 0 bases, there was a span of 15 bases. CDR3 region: CASMGRGRLNTEAFF. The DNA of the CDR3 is TGTGCCAGCATGGGCCGGGGCCGGCTGAACACTGAAGCTTTCTTT.

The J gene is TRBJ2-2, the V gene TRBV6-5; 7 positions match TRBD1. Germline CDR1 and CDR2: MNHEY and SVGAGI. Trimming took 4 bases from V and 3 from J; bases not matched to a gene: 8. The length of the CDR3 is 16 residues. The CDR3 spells CASSSLTGTYTGELFF. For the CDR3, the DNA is TGTGCCAGCAGTTCTCTGACAGGGACCTACACCGGGGAGCTGTTTTTT.

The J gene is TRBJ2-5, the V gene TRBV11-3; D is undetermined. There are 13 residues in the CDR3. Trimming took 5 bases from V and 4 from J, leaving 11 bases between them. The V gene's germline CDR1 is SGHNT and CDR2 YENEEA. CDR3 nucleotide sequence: TGTGCCAGCAGCGCCGCCTGGGGAGAGACCCAGTACTTC. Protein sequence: CASSAAWGETQYF.